The text below deals with one TCR beta chain. The trim removed 5 bases at V and 2 bases at J, leaving 3 bases unmatched. Germline V gene data show CDR1 as SGHDN and CDR2 as FVKESK. The CDR3 runs to 14 residues. The data are from a study of blood T cell repertoires in COVID-19. Study-wide background: Spain, Italy and the United States supplied samples that represented acute and convalescent COVID-19. Sources were T cells, B-cell-depleted T cells, or PBMCs; the material itself was cDNA or gDNA.

Libraries were prepared by immunoSEQ multiplex PCR; TCRdb keeps only in-frame clonotypes and omits some of them. The sample lists over 200,000 clones, approximately 84% occurring once. V gene TRBV14 combines with J gene TRBJ2-5, with 9 bases matching TRBD1. Sample: peripheral blood. The source is a woman between 50 and 59 years old with active or convalescent COVID-19. The CDR3 loop reads CASSSGQGQETQYF. The CDR3 nucleotides read TGTGCCAGCAGCTCCGGACAGGGGCAAGAGACCCAGTACTTC.